These T cell receptor beta chains were read from a single sample in a study of cytomegalovirus exposure and HLA in healthy donors. Clones were sequenced by immunoSEQ multiplex PCR, and TCRdb holds only the in-frame ones, with some missing. The sample has 35,000 to 55,000 clones; about 73% are singletons. The material sequenced was PBMCs. All receptors come from a woman aged 25 to 45 in good health and CMV-seronegative. Both conserved end residues are part of each CDR3. Clone size, where shown, is once, few, many, or a class for clones that have expanded.

j_gene	len	v_gene	abundance	CDR3aa
TRBJ2-7	15	TRBV7-2	.	CASSAQGEGPYEQYF
TRBJ2-5	15	TRBV10-3	.	CAISGRDSGVETQYF
TRBJ2-7	14	TRBV2	.	CASRGGQGSYEQYF
TRBJ1-1	13	TRBV15	.	CATSFGVNTEAFF
TRBJ2-5	13	TRBV29-1	once	CSERTSGKETQYF
TRBJ1-1	15	TRBV18	.	CASSPPGRLGTEAFF
TRBJ1-1	13	TRBV28	once	CASSLGRNTEAFF
TRBJ1-2	12	TRBV6-1	.	CATEGRNYGYTF
TRBJ1-2	12	TRBV30	.	CAWSADTYGYTF
TRBJ2-3	16	TRBV4-2	.	CASSQVTSVFTDTQYF
TRBJ1-1	13	TRBV29-1	.	CSAAGGLDTEAFF
TRBJ2-2	16	TRBV30	.	CAWSVVAGAWAGELFF
TRBJ1-1	15	TRBV27	.	CASMTRGSWNTEAFF
TRBJ1-1	15	TRBV7-2	few	CASNLAMTGFTEAFF
TRBJ1-4	14	TRBV27	.	CASRQTGSNEKLFF
TRBJ1-1	14	TRBV4-1	few	CASRRDRLNTEAFF
TRBJ2-2	16	TRBV6-7	.	CASSYARLAGPGELFF
TRBJ2-1	13	TRBV19	once	CASKLTSSNEQFF
TRBJ2-5	16	TRBV10-2	.	CASSAPGLAGSETQYF
TRBJ2-1	15	TRBV6-5	.	CASSSSGQVRNEQFF
TRBJ2-1	13	TRBV29-1	.	CSVGGRAYNEQFF
TRBJ2-2	11	TRBV30	once	CAGRGTGELFF